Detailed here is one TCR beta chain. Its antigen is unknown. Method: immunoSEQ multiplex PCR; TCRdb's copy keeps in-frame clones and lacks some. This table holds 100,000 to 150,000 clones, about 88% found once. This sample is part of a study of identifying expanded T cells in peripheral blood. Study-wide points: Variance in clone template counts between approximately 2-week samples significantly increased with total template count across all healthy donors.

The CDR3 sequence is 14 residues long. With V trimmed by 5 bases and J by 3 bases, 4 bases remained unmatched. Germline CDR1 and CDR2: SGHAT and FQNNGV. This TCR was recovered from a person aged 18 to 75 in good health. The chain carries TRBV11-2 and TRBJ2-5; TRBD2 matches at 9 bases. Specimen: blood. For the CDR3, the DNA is TGTGCCAGCAGCCCGGGACTAGCTGAAGAGACCCAGTACTTC. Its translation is CASSPGLAEETQYF.